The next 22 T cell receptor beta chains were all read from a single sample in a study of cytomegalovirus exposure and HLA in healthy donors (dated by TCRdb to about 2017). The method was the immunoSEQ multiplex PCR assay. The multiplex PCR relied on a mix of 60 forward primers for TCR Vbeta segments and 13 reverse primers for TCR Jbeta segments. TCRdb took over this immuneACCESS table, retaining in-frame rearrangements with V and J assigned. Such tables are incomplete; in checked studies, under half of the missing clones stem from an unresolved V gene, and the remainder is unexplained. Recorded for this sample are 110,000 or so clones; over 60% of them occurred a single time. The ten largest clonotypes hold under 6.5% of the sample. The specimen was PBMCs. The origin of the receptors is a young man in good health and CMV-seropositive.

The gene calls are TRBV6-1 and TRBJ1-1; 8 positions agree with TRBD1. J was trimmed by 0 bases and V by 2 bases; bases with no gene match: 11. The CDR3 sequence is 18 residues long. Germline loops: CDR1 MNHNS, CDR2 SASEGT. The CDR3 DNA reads TGTGCCAGCAGTGAATCGGGCCAGGGGGCGTTTTTGAACACTGAAGCTTTCTTT. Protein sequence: CASSESGQGAFLNTEAFF.

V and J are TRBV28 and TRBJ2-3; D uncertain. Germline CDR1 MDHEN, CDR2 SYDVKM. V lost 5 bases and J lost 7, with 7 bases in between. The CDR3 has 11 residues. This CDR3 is CASSDTHTQYF. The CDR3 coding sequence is TGTGCCAGCAGTGACACCCATACGCAGTATTTT.

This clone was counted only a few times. CDR3 in amino acids: CASSSWPPEGEQYF. The CDR3 coding sequence is TGTGCCAGCAGTTCCTGGCCACCCGAGGGCGAGCAGTACTTC. V is TRBV6-1 and J is TRBJ2-7, with D maybe TRBD2 (5 bases). The CDR3 extends over 14 amino acids. V was shortened by 5 bases and J by 6 bases, with 17 bases between the two germline ends. The V gene's germline CDR1 is MNHNS and CDR2 SASEGT.

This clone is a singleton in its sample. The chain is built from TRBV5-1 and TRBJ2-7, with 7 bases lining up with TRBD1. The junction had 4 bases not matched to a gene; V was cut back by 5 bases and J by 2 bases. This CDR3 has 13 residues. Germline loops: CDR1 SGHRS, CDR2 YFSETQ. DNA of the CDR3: TGCGCCAGCAGACAGGGGCCTACCTACGAGCAGTACTTC. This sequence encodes CASRQGPTYEQYF.

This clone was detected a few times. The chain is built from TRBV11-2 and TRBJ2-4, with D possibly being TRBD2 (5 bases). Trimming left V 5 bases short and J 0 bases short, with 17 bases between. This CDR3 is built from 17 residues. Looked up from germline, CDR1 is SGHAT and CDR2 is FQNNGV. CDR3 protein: CASSQKRMDLAKNIQYF. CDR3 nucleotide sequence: TGTGCCAGCAGCCAAAAGAGGATGGACTTAGCCAAAAACATTCAGTACTTC.

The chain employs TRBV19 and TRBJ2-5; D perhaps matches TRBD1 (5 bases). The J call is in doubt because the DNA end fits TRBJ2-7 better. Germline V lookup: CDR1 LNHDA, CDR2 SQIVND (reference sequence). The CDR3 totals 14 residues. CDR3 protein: CASSILMQGYEQYF. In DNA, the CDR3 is TGTGCCAGTAGTATACTTATGCAGGGCTACGAGCAGTACTTC.

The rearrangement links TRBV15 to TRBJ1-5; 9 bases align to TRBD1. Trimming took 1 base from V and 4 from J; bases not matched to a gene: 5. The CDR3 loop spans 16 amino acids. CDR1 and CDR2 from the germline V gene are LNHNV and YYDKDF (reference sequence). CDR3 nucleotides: TGTGCCACCAGCAGAGCTTCCGGGACAGGGAATCAGCCCCAGCATTTT. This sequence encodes CATSRASGTGNQPQHF.

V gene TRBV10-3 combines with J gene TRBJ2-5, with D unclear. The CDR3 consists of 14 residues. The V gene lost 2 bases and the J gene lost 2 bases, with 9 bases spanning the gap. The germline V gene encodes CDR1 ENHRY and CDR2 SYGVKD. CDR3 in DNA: TGTGCCATCAGTGAGGGGCAGGTACAAGAGACCCAGTACTTC. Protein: CAISEGQVQETQYF.

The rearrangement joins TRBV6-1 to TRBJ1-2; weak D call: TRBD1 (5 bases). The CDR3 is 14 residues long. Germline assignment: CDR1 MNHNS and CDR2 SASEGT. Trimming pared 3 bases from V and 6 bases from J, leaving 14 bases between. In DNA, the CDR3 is TGTGCCAGCAGTGAGTCAGGGTTCGATAATGGCTACACCTTC. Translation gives CASSESGFDNGYTF.

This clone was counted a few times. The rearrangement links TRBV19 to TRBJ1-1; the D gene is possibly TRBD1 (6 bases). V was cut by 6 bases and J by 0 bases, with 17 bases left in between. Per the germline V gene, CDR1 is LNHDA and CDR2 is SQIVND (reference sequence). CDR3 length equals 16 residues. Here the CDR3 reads CASSQELDRMNTEAFF. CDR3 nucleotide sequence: TGTGCCAGTAGCCAGGAGTTGGACAGAATGAACACTGAAGCTTTCTTT.

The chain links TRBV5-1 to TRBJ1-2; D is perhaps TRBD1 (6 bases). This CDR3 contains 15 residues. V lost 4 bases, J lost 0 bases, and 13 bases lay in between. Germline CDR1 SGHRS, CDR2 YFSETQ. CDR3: CASSIFTGSNYGYTF. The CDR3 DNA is TGCGCCAGCAGCATATTCACAGGGTCTAACTATGGCTACACCTTC.

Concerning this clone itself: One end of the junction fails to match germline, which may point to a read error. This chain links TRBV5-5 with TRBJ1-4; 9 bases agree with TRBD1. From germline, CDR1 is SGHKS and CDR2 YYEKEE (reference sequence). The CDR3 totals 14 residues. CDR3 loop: CASNLRDRDEKLFF. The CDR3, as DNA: TGTGCCAGCAACTTGAGGGACAGGGATGAAAAACTGTTTTTT.

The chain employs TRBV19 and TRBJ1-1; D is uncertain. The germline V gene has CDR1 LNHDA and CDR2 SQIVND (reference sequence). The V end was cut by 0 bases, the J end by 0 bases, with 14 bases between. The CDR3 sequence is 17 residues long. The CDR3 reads CASSIELGRGMNTEAFF. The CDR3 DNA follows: TGTGCCAGTAGTATAGAATTAGGGAGAGGCATGAACACTGAAGCTTTCTTT.

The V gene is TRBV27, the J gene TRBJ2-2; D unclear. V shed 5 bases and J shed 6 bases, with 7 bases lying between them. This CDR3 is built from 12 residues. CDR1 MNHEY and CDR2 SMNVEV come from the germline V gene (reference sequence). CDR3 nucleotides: TGTGCCAGCAGTCAAATTCCCGGGGAGCTGTTTTTT. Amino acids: CASSQIPGELFF.

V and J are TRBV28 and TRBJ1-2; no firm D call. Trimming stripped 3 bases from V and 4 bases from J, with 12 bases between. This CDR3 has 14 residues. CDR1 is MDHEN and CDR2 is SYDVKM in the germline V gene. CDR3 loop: CASSLGRSGYGYTF. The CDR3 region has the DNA TGTGCCAGCAGTTTGGGCAGGTCCGGCTATGGCTACACCTTC.

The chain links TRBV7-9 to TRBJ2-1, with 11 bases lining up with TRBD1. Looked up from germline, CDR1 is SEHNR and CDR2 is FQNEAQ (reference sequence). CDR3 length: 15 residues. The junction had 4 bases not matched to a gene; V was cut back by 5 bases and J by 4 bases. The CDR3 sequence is CASSPGQGVYNEQFF. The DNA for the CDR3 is TGTGCCAGCAGCCCGGGACAGGGGGTATACAATGAGCAGTTCTTC.

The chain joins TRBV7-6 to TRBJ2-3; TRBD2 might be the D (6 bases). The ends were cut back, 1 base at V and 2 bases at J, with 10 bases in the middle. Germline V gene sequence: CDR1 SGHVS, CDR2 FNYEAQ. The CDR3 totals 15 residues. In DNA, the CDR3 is TGTGCCAGCAGCTTAGGGGGGACTCTCACAGATACGCAGTATTTT. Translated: CASSLGGTLTDTQYF.

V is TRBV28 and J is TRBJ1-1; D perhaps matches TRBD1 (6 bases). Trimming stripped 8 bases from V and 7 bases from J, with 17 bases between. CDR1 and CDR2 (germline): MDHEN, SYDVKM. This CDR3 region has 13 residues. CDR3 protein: CASRRRDIFEAFF. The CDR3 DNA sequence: TGTGCCAGCCGCCGCCGGGACATCTTTGAAGCTTTCTTT. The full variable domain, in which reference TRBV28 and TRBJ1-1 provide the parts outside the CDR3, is DVKVTQSSRYLVKRTGEKVFLECVQDMDHENMFWYRQDPGLGLRLIYFSYDVKMKEKGDIPEGYSVSREKKERFSLILESASTNQTSMYLCASRRRDIFEAFFGQGTRLTVV.

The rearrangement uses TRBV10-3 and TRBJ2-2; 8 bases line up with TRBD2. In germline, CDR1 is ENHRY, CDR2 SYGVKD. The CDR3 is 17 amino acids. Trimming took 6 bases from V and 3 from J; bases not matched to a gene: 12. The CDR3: CAIRLAGPVGYTGELFF. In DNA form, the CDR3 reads TGTGCCATCAGGCTAGCGGGCCCCGTGGGGTACACCGGGGAGCTGTTTTTT.

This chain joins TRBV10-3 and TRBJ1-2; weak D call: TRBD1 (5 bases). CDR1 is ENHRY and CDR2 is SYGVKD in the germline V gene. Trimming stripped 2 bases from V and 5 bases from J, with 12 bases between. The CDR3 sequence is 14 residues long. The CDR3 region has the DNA TGTGCCATCAGTGAGGGGTGGGGGGGTTATGGCTACACCTTC. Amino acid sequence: CAISEGWGGYGYTF.

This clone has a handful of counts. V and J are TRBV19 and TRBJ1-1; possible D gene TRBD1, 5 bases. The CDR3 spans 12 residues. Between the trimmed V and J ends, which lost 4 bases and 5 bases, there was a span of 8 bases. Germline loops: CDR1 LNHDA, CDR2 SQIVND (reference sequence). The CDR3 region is CASSKGNTEAFF. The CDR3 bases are TGTGCCAGTAGTAAGGGGAATACTGAAGCTTTCTTT.

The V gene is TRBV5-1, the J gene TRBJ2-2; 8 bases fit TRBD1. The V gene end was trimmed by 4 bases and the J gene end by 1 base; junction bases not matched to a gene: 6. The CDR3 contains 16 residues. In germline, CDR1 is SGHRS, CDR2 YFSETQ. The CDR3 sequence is CASSPAGTGNTGELFF. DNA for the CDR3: TGCGCCAGCAGCCCGGCGGGGACAGGGAACACCGGGGAGCTGTTTTTT. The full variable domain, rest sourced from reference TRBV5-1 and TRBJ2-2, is KAGVTQTPRYLIKTRGQQVTLSCSPISGHRSVSWYQQTPGQGLQFLFEYFSETQRNKGNFPGRFSGRQFSNSRSEMNVSTLELGDSALYLCASSPAGTGNTGELFFGEGSRLTVL.